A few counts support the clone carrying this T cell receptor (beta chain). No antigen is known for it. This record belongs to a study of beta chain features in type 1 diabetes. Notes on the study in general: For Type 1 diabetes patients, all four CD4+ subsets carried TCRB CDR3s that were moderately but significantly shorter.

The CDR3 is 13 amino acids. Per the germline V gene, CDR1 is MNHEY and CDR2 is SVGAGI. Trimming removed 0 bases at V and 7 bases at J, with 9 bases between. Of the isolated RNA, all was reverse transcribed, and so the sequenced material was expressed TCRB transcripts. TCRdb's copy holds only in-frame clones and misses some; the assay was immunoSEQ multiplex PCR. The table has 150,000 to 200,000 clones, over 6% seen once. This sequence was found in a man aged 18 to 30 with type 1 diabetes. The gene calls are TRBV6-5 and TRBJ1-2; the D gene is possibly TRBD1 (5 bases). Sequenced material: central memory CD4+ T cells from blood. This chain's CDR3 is CASSYSPGAGYTF. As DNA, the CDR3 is TGTGCCAGCAGTTACTCGCCTGGGGCTGGCTACACCTTC.